Listed here is a single T cell receptor (beta chain). It was with 60 Vbeta and 13 Jbeta primers that the PCR ran. The table came from immunoSEQ multiplex PCR; TCRdb's copy has only in-frame clones and leaves some out. The profile shows about 130,000 clones, around 80% of them singletons. Every donor was a healthy person donating bone marrow. The data are from a study of cytomegalovirus exposure and HLA in healthy donors. At the level of the study: Inside one of the first data releases sat about 85 million unique TCRs taken from HLA-typed donors.

CDR3 size: 16 residues. Germline assignment: CDR1 SNHLY and CDR2 FYNNEI. V was clipped by 7 bases and J by 8 bases; unmatched bases: 17. This TCR was recovered from a human donor in good health. Sequencing used PBMCs. J is TRBJ2-3 and V is TRBV2, with 8 positions matching TRBD2. Here the CDR3 DNA reads TGTGCCAGCACCTCCTGGGGACTAGACTCGGTTCCTACGCAGTATTTT. Residues: CASTSWGLDSVPTQYF.